Only a few counts were recorded for the clone carrying this TCR beta chain. What it binds is not known. CDR3 size: 15 residues. Trimming pared 3 bases from V and 5 bases from J, leaving 15 bases between. Germline V gene lookup returns CDR1 LGHNA and CDR2 YNFKEQ. The source of the sample is a study of blood T cells in healthy people across ages. Study conclusions and caveats: Versus aged donors, long-lived donors had higher diversity and more naive CD4+ cells.

With a J-beta primer mix and a sample-barcoded 5' primer, a second PCR ran about 7 to 12 cycles. Using its own MiXCR run on the 5' RACE reads, TCRdb lists one record per CDR3 protein. The sample has some 1.5 million distinct CDR3 sequences; over 25% are singletons. The receptor was isolated from a woman aged 25 to 39 in good health. The sequenced sample consisted of blood. The chain couples TRBV4-2 to TRBJ2-3; D is ambiguous. CDR3 residues: CASSHEHRVGDTQYF. The CDR3 DNA follows: TGTGCCAGCAGCCATGAACACCGCGTTGGAGATACGCAGTATTTT.